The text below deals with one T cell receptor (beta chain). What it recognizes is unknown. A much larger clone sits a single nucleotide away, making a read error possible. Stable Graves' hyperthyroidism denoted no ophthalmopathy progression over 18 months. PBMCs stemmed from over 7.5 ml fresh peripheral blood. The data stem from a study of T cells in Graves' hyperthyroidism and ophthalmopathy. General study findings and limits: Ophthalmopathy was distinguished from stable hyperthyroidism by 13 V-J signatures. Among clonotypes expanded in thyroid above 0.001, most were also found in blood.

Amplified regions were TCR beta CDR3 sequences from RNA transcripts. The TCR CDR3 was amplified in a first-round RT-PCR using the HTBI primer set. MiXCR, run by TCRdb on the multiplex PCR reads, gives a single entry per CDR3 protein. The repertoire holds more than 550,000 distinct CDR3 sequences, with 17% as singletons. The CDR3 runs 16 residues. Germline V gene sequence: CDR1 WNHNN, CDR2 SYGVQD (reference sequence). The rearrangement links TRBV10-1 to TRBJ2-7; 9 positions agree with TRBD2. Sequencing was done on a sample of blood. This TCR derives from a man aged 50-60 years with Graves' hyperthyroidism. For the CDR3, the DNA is TGCGCCAGCAGTGAGATGGGCGCGGGAGGGAGCTACGGGCAGTACTTC. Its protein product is CASSEMGAGGSYGQYF.